Listed below are T cell receptor beta chains from one sample, sequenced in a study of blood T cell repertoires in COVID-19. The repertoire was sequenced with immunoSEQ multiplex PCR; TCRdb's copy has only in-frame clones and lacks some. Of around 100,000 clones listed, roughly 80% are singletons. Sequencing was done on a sample of peripheral blood. These receptors originate from a woman aged 80 or over with active or convalescent COVID-19. CDR3s include the opening cysteine and the closing phenylalanine or tryptophan. D genes are given only for firm matches. A clone size is listed for some rows: how often the clone was seen (once, few, many), or a class if it is expanded.

.,TRBJ1-2,15,.,TRBV18,TGTGCCAGCTCACCCGACGGCAGCGGAGCCTATGGCTACACCTTC,CASSPDGSGAYGYTF
.,TRBJ1-1,16,.,TRBV28,TGTGCCAGCAGTTTACCCAACGACAGGAAGAACACTGAAGCTTTCTTT,CASSLPNDRKNTEAFF
.,TRBJ2-7,18,TRBD1,TRBV9,TGTGCCAGCAGCGTAATCAGGAGGCGGGACAGGGCCTTTTACGAGCAGTACTTC,CASSVIRRRDRAFYEQYF
.,TRBJ2-7,16,TRBD1,TRBV28,TGTGCCAGCAGTCCGGGCGGGGACAGGGAAGCCTACGAGCAGTACTTC,CASSPGGDREAYEQYF
.,TRBJ2-7,15,.,TRBV5-1,TGCGCCAGCAGCTTGGTTGCGACAGGTGCCTACGAGCAGTACTTC,CASSLVATGAYEQYF
.,TRBJ1-1,16,.,TRBV7-2,TGTGCCAGCAGCCGCTTTGCGGCCGGCCGGAACACTGAAGCTTTCTTT,CASSRFAAGRNTEAFF
.,TRBJ2-2,15,.,TRBV4-2,TGTGCCAGCAGCCAAGACAGGGCCGACACCGGGGAGCTGTTTTTT,CASSQDRADTGELFF
once,TRBJ1-1,15,.,TRBV5-1,TGCGCCAGCAGCTTGGCGGGGATTGGGTACACTGAAGCTTTCTTT,CASSLAGIGYTEAFF
.,TRBJ1-1,11,.,TRBV28,TGTGCCAGCAGTGCAGTCCTAGACGCTTTCTTT,CASSAVLDAFF
.,TRBJ2-1,16,TRBD2,TRBV9,TGTGCCAGCAGCGTAGCAGGCGTAGCGGGGGCCGGTGAGCAGTTCTTC,CASSVAGVAGAGEQFF
.,TRBJ2-7,15,TRBD2,TRBV5-1,TGCGCCAGCAGCTTGACTAGCGGGAGCTATTACGAGCAGTACTTC,CASSLTSGSYYEQYF
.,TRBJ1-2,13,TRBD1,TRBV19,TGTGCCAGTACGGGACAGAGTAACTATGGCTACACCTTC,CASTGQSNYGYTF
.,TRBJ2-1,16,.,TRBV24-1,TGTGCCACCAGTGACCGAGCGCAGGGGCGAGGCGATGAGCAGTTCTTC,CATSDRAQGRGDEQFF
medium-sized,TRBJ1-4,12,.,TRBV19,TGTGCCAGTAGCGTAACTAATGAAAAACTGTTTTTT,CASSVTNEKLFF
.,TRBJ1-1,16,.,TRBV27,TGTGCCAGCAGTTTACGGGGGACCATCCGATTCACTGAAGCTTTCTTT,CASSLRGTIRFTEAFF
.,TRBJ1-2,13,.,TRBV5-1,TGCGCCAGCAGCCTAGGGGGGGACTATGGCTACACCTTC,CASSLGGDYGYTF
.,TRBJ1-1,14,.,TRBV9,TGTGCCAGCAGCGTGTGGGCCGAAAACACTGAAGCTTTCTTT,CASSVWAENTEAFF
.,TRBJ2-5,13,.,TRBV11-2,TGTGCCAGCAGCTTAGACCTCCAAGAGACCCAGTACTTC,CASSLDLQETQYF
.,TRBJ1-1,15,.,TRBV2,TGTGCCAGCAGTGAACGGGAGGGGTCAAACACTGAAGCTTTCTTT,CASSEREGSNTEAFF
.,TRBJ2-7,15,TRBD1,TRBV19,TGTGCCAGTAGTATAGCGGGACAGTCCCCCTACGAGCAGTACTTC,CASSIAGQSPYEQYF
.,TRBJ1-2,12,.,TRBV10-3,TGTGCCATCAGTGACAGGGGCAGAGGCTACACCTTC,CAISDRGRGYTF
.,TRBJ1-5,15,TRBD1,TRBV4-1,TGCGCCAGCAGCCTTAACGGACAGGGTGGTCAGCCCCAGCATTTT,CASSLNGQGGQPQHF
once,TRBJ1-5,15,TRBD1,TRBV18,TGTGCCAGCTCACCAGACAGGGGCGGCAATCAGCCCCAGCATTTT,CASSPDRGGNQPQHF
.,TRBJ1-2,17,TRBD1,TRBV4-1,TGCGCCAGCAGCCTTCCGGGACAGGGGGCTCCAGACTATGGCTACACCTTC,CASSLPGQGAPDYGYTF
.,TRBJ2-5,15,TRBD1,TRBV5-6,TGTGCCAGCAGCTTCAGGGGGTGGGGATCATTGTTGCAGTACTTC,CASSFRGWGSLLQYF
.,TRBJ2-3,15,TRBD1,TRBV7-9,TGTGCCAGCAGTCCTTCCCGGGACAGGGAAGATACGCAGTATTTT,CASSPSRDREDTQYF
.,TRBJ1-1,15,TRBD1,TRBV19,TGTGCCAGTAGTGTACAGGGGGTAGGGGGCACTGAAGCTTTCTTT,CASSVQGVGGTEAFF
few,TRBJ1-5,15,TRBD1,TRBV29-1,TGCAGCGTTTGCATGGGGACAGGGGGCAATCAGCCCCAGCATTTT,CSVCMGTGGNQPQHF
.,TRBJ2-2,15,TRBD2,TRBV2,TGTGCCAGCAGACCCGCGGGAGCGAACACCGGGGAGCTGTTTTTT,CASRPAGANTGELFF
.,TRBJ1-1,11,.,TRBV30,TGTGCCTGGAGTGTATTAACTGAAGCTTTCTTT,CAWSVLTEAFF
.,TRBJ1-2,13,TRBD1,TRBV24-1,TGTGCCACCAGTGATCAGGGGGCCCGAGGCTACACCTTC,CATSDQGARGYTF
.,TRBJ2-7,13,TRBD2,TRBV7-2,TGTGCCAGCAGCTTTTTCAGGGAGGGCGAGCAGTACTTC,CASSFFREGEQYF
.,TRBJ1-2,14,.,TRBV19,TGTGCCAGTAGTCGCGGGTCGGCTAACTATGGCTACACCTTC,CASSRGSANYGYTF
few,TRBJ2-2,18,TRBD1,TRBV10-1,TGCGCCAGCACATTACTTTACAGGGGGCGAAGGAACACCGGGGAGCTGTTTTTT,CASTLLYRGRRNTGELFF
.,TRBJ1-5,14,.,TRBV2,TGTGCCAGCACCTCAGGGGTGCTGGGTCAGCCCCAGCATTTT,CASTSGVLGQPQHF
once,TRBJ2-1,14,.,TRBV5-1,TGCGCCAGCAGCTTCCCCCCCCAGTACAATGAGCAGTTCTTC,CASSFPPQYNEQFF
.,TRBJ2-1,13,TRBD1,TRBV2,TGTGCCAGCAAGAGGGACAGCTACAATGAGCAGTTCTTC,CASKRDSYNEQFF
.,TRBJ1-2,13,.,TRBV27,TGTGCCAGCAGTCCAGGTTCACGATGGGGCTACACCTTC,CASSPGSRWGYTF
.,TRBJ2-1,15,TRBD1,TRBV5-4,TGTGCCAGCAGCTTATTACAGGGGGCGATCAATGAGCAGTTCTTC,CASSLLQGAINEQFF
few,TRBJ1-4,14,.,TRBV24-1,TGTGCCACCAACAAGCGGCGAGAAAATGAAAAACTGTTTTTT,CATNKRRENEKLFF
.,TRBJ2-3,16,TRBD2,TRBV11-2,TGTGCCAGCAGCTATAGACTAGCGGGGGGGGAAGATACGCAGTATTTT,CASSYRLAGGEDTQYF